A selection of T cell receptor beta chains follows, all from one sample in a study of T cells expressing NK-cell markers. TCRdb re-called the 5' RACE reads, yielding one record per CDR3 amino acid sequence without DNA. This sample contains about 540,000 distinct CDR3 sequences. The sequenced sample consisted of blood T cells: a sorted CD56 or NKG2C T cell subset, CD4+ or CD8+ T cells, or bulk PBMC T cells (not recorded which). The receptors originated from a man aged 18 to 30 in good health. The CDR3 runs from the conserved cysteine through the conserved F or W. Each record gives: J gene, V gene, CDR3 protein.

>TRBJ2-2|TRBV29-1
CSVGDLVGGTGELFF
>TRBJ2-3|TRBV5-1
CASSLFVAGEATDTQYF
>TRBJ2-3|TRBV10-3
CAISESVGGTPRTDTQYF
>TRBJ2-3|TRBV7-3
CASSIGSDTQYF
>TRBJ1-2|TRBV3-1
CASSRSGNYGYTF
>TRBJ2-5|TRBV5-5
CASSLGSGREQETQYF
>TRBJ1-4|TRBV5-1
CASSFSADGEKLFF
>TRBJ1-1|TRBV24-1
CATSDSVGTEAFF
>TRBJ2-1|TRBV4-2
CASSLRLAGDLNEQFF
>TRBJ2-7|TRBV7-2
CASSFMPGQGPYEQYF
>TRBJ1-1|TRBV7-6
CASSARQGSDTEAFF
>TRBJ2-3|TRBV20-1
CSARGGGTHPDTQYF
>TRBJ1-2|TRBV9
CASSTSYGYTF
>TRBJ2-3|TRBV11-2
CASSLIGGAGTDTQYF
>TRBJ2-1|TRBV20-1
CSVPGEYNEQFF
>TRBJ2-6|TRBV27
CASSLIVRTFNPSGANVLTF
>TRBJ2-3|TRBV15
CATSRVLAGGGADTQYF
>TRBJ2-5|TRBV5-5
CASSLGLAVGETQYF
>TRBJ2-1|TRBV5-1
CASSLGSQGAYNEQFF
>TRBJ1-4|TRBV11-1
CASSLSDGEKLFF
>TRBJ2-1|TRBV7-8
CASSARLLGKQFF
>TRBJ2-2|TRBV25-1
CASRKVERELFF
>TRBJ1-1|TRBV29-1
CSVLNRVDTEAFF
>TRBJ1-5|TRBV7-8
CASSPFGQTNQPQHF
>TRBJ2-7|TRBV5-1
CASSAAGSSYEQYF
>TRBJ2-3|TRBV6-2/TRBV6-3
CASRSNPGQGGDTQYF
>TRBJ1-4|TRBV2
CASSSSGQGSEKLFF
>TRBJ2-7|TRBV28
CASSLPRTSAQYF
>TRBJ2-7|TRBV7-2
CASSLERSGTYEQYF
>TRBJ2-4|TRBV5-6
CASSSHWTALAKNIQYF
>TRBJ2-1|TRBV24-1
CATSRTSSGEQFF
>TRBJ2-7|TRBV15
CATSRSGLAPYEQYF
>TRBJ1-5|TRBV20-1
CSAGQGDASNQPQHF
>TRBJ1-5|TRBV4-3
CASSQSPGLDQPQHF
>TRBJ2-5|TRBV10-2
CASSETRGGRETQYF
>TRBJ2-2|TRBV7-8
CASNPRGVTGTGELFF
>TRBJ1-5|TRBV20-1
CSARGPLTRNQPQHF
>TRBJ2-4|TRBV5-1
CASSPRTSENIQYF
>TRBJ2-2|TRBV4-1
CASSQDLREFTGELFF
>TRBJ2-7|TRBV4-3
CASSQDQGTSGSYEQYF
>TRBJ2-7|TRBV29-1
CSVRVRASYEQYF
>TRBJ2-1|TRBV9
CASRNGSSYNEQFF
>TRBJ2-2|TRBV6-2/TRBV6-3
CASHQGWNTGELFF
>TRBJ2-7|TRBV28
CASSKGVAATFYEQYF
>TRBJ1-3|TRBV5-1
CASSLQGDRSGNTIYF
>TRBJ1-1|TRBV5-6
CASSLGRRAFF
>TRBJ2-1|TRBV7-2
CASSLAWGPKEQFF
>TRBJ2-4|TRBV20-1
CSARGGGPKDIQYF
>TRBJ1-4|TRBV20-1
CSVGTGATNEKLFF
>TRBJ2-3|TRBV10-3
CAISDLAGGPDTQYF
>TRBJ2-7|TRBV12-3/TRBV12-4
CASSSTVGTSGRWALREQYF
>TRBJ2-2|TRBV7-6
CASSPRGQREGPWTGELFF
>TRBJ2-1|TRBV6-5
CASSYPQSEQFF
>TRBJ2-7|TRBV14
CASSHRAGAYEQYF
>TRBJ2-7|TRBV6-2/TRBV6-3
CASTPTNAYEQYF
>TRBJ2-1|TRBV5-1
CASSLVGGRAGNEQFF
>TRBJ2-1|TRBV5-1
CASSPDPVGGGYNEQFF